The sample holds one count of the clone carrying this TCR beta chain. This record belongs to a study of blood T cell repertoires in COVID-19. TCRdb's table, derived via immunoSEQ multiplex PCR, lists solely in-frame clones and lacks some. Seen here are some 670,000 clones, just under 90% observed once, and the top ten hold under 0.3%. With 0 bases removed from V and 4 bases from J, the gap between germline ends came to 15 bases. The germline V gene encodes CDR1 LGHNA and CDR2 YNFKEQ. This CDR3 has 16 residues. The receptor comes from a woman under 30 with acute or convalescent COVID-19. Sample: peripheral blood. V gene TRBV4-2 combines with J gene TRBJ1-2; a possible D gene is TRBD1 (5 bases). The CDR3 coding sequence is TGTGCCAGCAGCCAAGAGGAAAAAGGGGTGGCCTATGGCTACACCTTC. As protein: CASSQEEKGVAYGYTF.